Listed below are T cell receptor beta chains from one sample, sequenced in a study of blood T cell repertoires in COVID-19. Profiling relied on immunoSEQ multiplex PCR, and the TCRdb table lists in-frame clones only, not all of them. The table lists about 100,000 clones, about 90% of them singletons. The material sequenced was peripheral blood. These TCRs come from a human donor with active COVID-19. The donor label of this sample is uncertain. Both conserved end residues are part of each CDR3. Each record gives: J gene, D gene, V gene, clone size, CDR3 DNA, CDR3 protein. The D gene is left open where the match is weak. The size of a clone is reported for some rows only, either as once, few or many, or as a class for expanded clones.

TRBJ1-2,.,TRBV6-6,.,TGTGCCAGCAACCCTTTCAGAACGCCCCCCTATGGCTACACCTTC,CASNPFRTPPYGYTF
TRBJ2-7,TRBD2,TRBV4-2,.,TGTGCCAGCAGCCAAGACTGGGCTAGCGGGCCCTACGAGCAGTACTTC,CASSQDWASGPYEQYF
TRBJ2-7,TRBD1,TRBV27,.,TGTGCCAGCAGTTTCTCCCAGGGGGACGAGCAGTACTTC,CASSFSQGDEQYF
TRBJ1-1,.,TRBV7-9,.,TGTGCCAGCAGCCCCCCGGGCAGAGGGGCTTTCTTT,CASSPPGRGAFF
TRBJ2-7,TRBD2,TRBV5-5,.,TGTGCCAGCGTTAGCGGGGGGGCTGAGTCTGTCGAGCAGTACTTC,CASVSGGAESVEQYF
TRBJ2-7,TRBD2,TRBV9,.,TGTGCCAGCAGCGTAGCCGGGGGGGCTTTATACGAGCAGTACTTC,CASSVAGGALYEQYF
TRBJ2-7,TRBD1,TRBV15,.,TGTGCCACCAGCCCAGGGGGAACCTCCTACGAGCAGTACTTC,CATSPGGTSYEQYF
TRBJ1-1,.,TRBV9,.,TGTGCCAGCAGCGTAGCGGTCGACACTGAAGCTTTCTTT,CASSVAVDTEAFF
TRBJ2-2,TRBD2,TRBV6-4,.,TGTGCCAGCAAAAGCGGGGTCTACACCGGGGAGCTGTTTTTT,CASKSGVYTGELFF
TRBJ1-5,.,TRBV19,.,TGTGCCAGTGGTCGAGGCTACAATCAGCCCCAGCATTTT,CASGRGYNQPQHF
TRBJ2-1,.,TRBV2,.,TGTGCCAGCACCGAAAGGGGTCCGGATCGCTCCTACAATGAGCAGTTCTTC,CASTERGPDRSYNEQFF
TRBJ1-1,.,TRBV5-5,once,TGTGCCAGCAGCCCGGGGGGGGCAAAGATTGAAGCTTTCTTT,CASSPGGAKIEAFF
TRBJ1-3,.,TRBV19,.,TGTGCCAGCTTCTCGTCGGACTTCTACGAGTTGAGCACCATATATTTT,CASFSSDFYELSTIYF
TRBJ1-4,.,TRBV6-2/TRBV6-3,.,TGTGCCAGCAGCCCGACAGCAACTAATGAAAAACTGTTTTTT,CASSPTATNEKLFF
TRBJ2-5,.,TRBV4-1,.,TGCGCCAGCAGCTTAAACCGGGGAACGATGAAGGGAGAGACCCAGTACTTC,CASSLNRGTMKGETQYF
TRBJ2-3,TRBD2,TRBV7-6,.,TGTGCCAGCAGCTCTAGTCCCGGGACTAGCGGGGGGGCGACAGATACGCAGTATTTT,CASSSSPGTSGGATDTQYF
TRBJ2-3,TRBD2,TRBV10-3,.,TGTGCCACCTTCTTGGGACTAGCGGGGGCAACAGATACGCAGTATTTT,CATFLGLAGATDTQYF
TRBJ1-3,.,TRBV2,once,TGTGCCAGCAGTACCACAGGAAACCTAAACACCATATATTTT,CASSTTGNLNTIYF
TRBJ2-2,.,TRBV9,.,TGTGCCAGCAGCGCAAACCCAGACACCGGGGAGCTGTTTTTT,CASSANPDTGELFF
TRBJ2-1,TRBD1,TRBV11-1,once,TGTGCCAGCAGCTCCCCCCAGGGGGCGCGGGACAATGAGCAGTTCTTC,CASSSPQGARDNEQFF
TRBJ2-2,.,TRBV7-2,.,TGTGCCAGCAGCTCCAGGAGGCACTACGAAGCCGGGGAGCTGTTTTTT,CASSSRRHYEAGELFF
TRBJ2-1,TRBD2,TRBV4-1,.,TGCGCCAGCGGTCGGGGGGACCCGGGAAATGAGCAGTTCTTC,CASGRGDPGNEQFF
TRBJ1-5,.,TRBV6-5,.,TGTGCCAGCAGGAAGACAGGTCCCACAAATCAGCCCCAGCATTTT,CASRKTGPTNQPQHF
TRBJ1-1,.,TRBV9,.,TGTGCCAGCAGCGCGGACAGGAACACTGAAGCTTTCTTT,CASSADRNTEAFF
TRBJ1-5,.,TRBV6-5,.,TGTGCCAGCAGTTACTCCAACAGGGTTCAGCCCCAGCATTTT,CASSYSNRVQPQHF
TRBJ2-1,TRBD1,TRBV7-9,.,TGTGCCAGCAGCTCCGCCGGACAGGGGAACAATGAGCAGTTCTTC,CASSSAGQGNNEQFF
TRBJ2-1,.,TRBV2,.,TGTGCCAGCAATGGTGGGGGGGGCTTTGAAAATGAGCAGTTCTTC,CASNGGGGFENEQFF
TRBJ2-5,TRBD2,TRBV3-1/TRBV3-2,.,TGTGCCAGCAGCCAACTCGAGGGGACTAGCGTCCCAGAGACCCAGTACTTC,CASSQLEGTSVPETQYF
TRBJ2-7,TRBD1,TRBV7-2,.,TGTGCCAGCAGCTTGGGACAGGGAGGCTACGAGCAGTACTTC,CASSLGQGGYEQYF
TRBJ1-6,.,TRBV7-3,few,TGTGCCAGCAGCTTGAAGCCCTCCGGGGGTCCCCTCCACTTT,CASSLKPSGGPLHF
TRBJ2-1,.,TRBV5-6,.,TGTGCCAGCAGCCCTAGGTTACCCTCCGCATATTACAATGAGCAGTTCTTC,CASSPRLPSAYYNEQFF
TRBJ1-3,.,TRBV5-1,.,TGCGCCAGCAGCGAAGGAACAGGGAAACGGAATGGAAACACCATATATTTT,CASSEGTGKRNGNTIYF
TRBJ2-2,TRBD1,TRBV7-2,.,TGTGCCAGCAGCCCAGGGGGCCCCCAATCGAACACCGGGGAGCTGTTTTTT,CASSPGGPQSNTGELFF
TRBJ2-5,TRBD2,TRBV19,.,TGTGCCAGTAGTATCATAGGGACTAGCGGGGGTATGGAGACCCAGTACTTC,CASSIIGTSGGMETQYF
TRBJ1-2,.,TRBV7-9,.,TGTGCCAGCAGACAGCTTAACTATGGCTACACCTTC,CASRQLNYGYTF
TRBJ1-2,.,TRBV9,.,TGTGCCAGCAGCGAGGGACATTTCCCTGGCTACACCTTC,CASSEGHFPGYTF
TRBJ1-5,.,TRBV27,.,TGTGCCAGTAGGGCCGGGACACTAAGCAATCAGCCCCAGCATTTT,CASRAGTLSNQPQHF
TRBJ2-7,TRBD1,TRBV28,.,TGTGCCAGCAGATCGGACAGGGTCCACGAGCAGTACTTC,CASRSDRVHEQYF
TRBJ2-7,TRBD2,TRBV29-1,.,TGCAGCGTTCGGGGGGGAGGTCCCGCGGGATTAAACGAGCAGTACTTC,CSVRGGGPAGLNEQYF
TRBJ2-1,TRBD1,TRBV2,.,TGTGCCAGCAGCGGAAAGACAGGGGGCTCCTACAATGAGCAGTTCTTC,CASSGKTGGSYNEQFF
TRBJ2-2,.,TRBV12-3/TRBV12-4,.,TGTGCCAGCAGTTTAGAGCCCGGGGAGCTGTTTTTT,CASSLEPGELFF